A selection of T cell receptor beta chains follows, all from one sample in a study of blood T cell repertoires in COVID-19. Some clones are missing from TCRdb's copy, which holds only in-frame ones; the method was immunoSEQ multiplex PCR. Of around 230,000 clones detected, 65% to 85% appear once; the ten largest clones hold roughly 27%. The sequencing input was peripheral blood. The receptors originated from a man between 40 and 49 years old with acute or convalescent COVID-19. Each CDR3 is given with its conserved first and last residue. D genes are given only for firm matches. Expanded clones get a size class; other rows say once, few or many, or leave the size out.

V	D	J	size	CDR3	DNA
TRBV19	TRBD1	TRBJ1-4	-	CASSFTWTGNEKLFF	TGTGCCAGTAGTTTCACATGGACAGGGAATGAAAAACTGTTTTTT
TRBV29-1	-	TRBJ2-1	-	CSVGILGKYEQFF	TGCAGCGTCGGGATCCTAGGGAAATATGAGCAGTTCTTC
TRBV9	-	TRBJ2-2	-	CASSVSSFGSTNTGELFF	TGTGCCAGCAGCGTAAGCTCGTTCGGGAGTACGAACACCGGGGAGCTGTTTTTT
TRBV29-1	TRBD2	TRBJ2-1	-	CSASGGSGDYNEQFF	TGCAGCGCTTCAGGAGGTAGCGGGGATTACAATGAGCAGTTCTTC
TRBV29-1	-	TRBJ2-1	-	CSVDPAGSYNEQFF	TGCAGCGTTGACCCAGCGGGCTCCTACAATGAGCAGTTCTTC
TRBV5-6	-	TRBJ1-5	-	CASSARGGNQPQHF	TGTGCCAGCAGCGCCCGAGGGGGTAATCAGCCCCAGCATTTT
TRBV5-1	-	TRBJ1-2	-	CASSLRQGYGYTF	TGCGCCAGCAGCTTACGCCAGGGCTATGGCTACACCTTC
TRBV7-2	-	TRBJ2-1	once	CASTQQIYNEQFF	TGTGCCAGCACCCAACAGATTTACAATGAGCAGTTCTTC
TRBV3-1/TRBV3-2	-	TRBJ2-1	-	CASSRDTYNEQFF	TGTGCCAGCAGCCGGGACACCTACAATGAGCAGTTCTTC
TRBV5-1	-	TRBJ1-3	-	CASSLTVGAGNTIYF	TGCGCCAGCAGCTTGACAGTGGGAGCAGGAAACACCATATATTTT
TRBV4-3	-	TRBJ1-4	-	CASSQVRNEKLFF	TGCGCCAGCAGCCAAGTCCGGAATGAAAAACTGTTTTTT
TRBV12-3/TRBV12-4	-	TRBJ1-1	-	CASRDTGSEAFF	TGTGCCAGCAGAGATACCGGGTCTGAAGCTTTCTTT
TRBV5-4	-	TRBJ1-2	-	CASSDEVGFGYTF	TGTGCCAGCAGCGATGAGGTAGGATTTGGCTACACCTTC